These T cell receptor beta chains were read from a single sample in a study of cytotoxic CD8 clonotypes in ibrutinib-treated CLL. Data came from immunoSEQ multiplex PCR; TCRdb stores just in-frame clones and leaves some out. Among roughly 15,000 clones, 75% to 85% were seen once, and the ten largest hold approximately 15%. This specimen consisted of PBMCs, obtained before ibrutinib treatment. The receptors were gathered from a human donor with chronic lymphocytic leukemia. Both conserved end residues are part of each CDR3. A D gene is named only where the DNA matches it firmly. A clone size is listed for some rows: how often the clone was seen (once, few, many), or a class if it is expanded.

TRBJ2-4,TRBV7-9,TRBD1,18,-,CASSERTGATIAKNIQYF,TGTGCCAGCAGCGAGCGGACAGGCGCTACCATAGCCAAAAACATTCAGTACTTC
TRBJ2-1,TRBV14,-,15,-,CASSQDVGPYNEQFF,TGTGCCAGCAGCCAAGACGTAGGACCTTACAATGAGCAGTTCTTC
TRBJ2-1,TRBV5-5,TRBD2,15,-,CASSLQISGINEQFF,TGTGCCAGCAGCTTGCAGATTAGCGGGATCAATGAGCAGTTCTTC
TRBJ2-7,TRBV7-8,TRBD2,14,-,CASSKTSPSYEQYF,TGTGCCAGCAGCAAGACTAGCCCCTCCTACGAGCAGTACTTC
TRBJ2-3,TRBV7-2,-,14,-,CASREALSTDTQYF,TGTGCCAGCAGGGAGGCGCTTAGCACAGATACGCAGTATTTT
TRBJ2-3,TRBV28,TRBD2,15,once,CASSFGGSSADTQYF,TGTGCCAGCAGTTTTGGCGGGAGCTCCGCAGATACGCAGTATTTT
TRBJ2-5,TRBV7-3,-,17,few,CASSVGATSLVQETQYF,TGTGCCAGCAGCGTAGGGGCGACTTCGCTAGTCCAAGAGACCCAGTACTTC
TRBJ2-5,TRBV10-3,-,14,-,CAISEGQGKETQYF,TGTGCCATCAGTGAGGGGCAGGGGAAAGAGACCCAGTACTTC
TRBJ1-2,TRBV28,-,13,-,CASSSIRRYGYTF,TGTGCCAGCAGTTCCATCAGGCGCTATGGCTACACCTTC
TRBJ2-4,TRBV16,-,13,-,CASSLGTKNIQYF,TGTGCCAGCAGCCTGGGAACCAAAAACATTCAGTACTTC